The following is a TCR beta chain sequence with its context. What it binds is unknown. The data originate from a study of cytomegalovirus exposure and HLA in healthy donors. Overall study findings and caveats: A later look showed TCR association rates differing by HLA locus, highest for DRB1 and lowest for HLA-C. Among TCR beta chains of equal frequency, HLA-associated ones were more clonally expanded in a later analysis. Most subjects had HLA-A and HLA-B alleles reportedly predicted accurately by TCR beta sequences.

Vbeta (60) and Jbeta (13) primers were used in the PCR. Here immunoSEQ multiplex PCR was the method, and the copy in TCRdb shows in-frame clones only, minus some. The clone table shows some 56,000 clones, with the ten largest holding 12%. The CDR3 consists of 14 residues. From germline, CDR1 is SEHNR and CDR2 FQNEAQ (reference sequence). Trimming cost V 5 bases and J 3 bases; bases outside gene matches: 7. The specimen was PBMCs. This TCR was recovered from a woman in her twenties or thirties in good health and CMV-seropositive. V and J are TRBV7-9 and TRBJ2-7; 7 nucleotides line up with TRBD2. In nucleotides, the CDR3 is TGTGCCAGCAGCCTGCGGGCTAGCGGCTACGAGCAGTACTTC. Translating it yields CASSLRASGYEQYF.